The 29 T cell receptor beta chains presented below share a single source sample, sequenced in a study of blood T cell repertoires in COVID-19. Repertoires were generated with immunoSEQ multiplex PCR, while TCRdb's copy carries only in-frame clones and drops some. Of fewer than 400,000 clones listed, around 90% were seen once; the top ten hold over 4.5%. Material for sequencing was PBMCs or T cells enriched from blood (not recorded which). The origin of the receptors is a man aged 30 to 39 who had recovered from COVID-19.

The chain employs TRBV11-2 and TRBJ2-2, with TRBD1 as a possible D gene (7 bases). V dropped 8 bases and J dropped 0 bases, with 19 bases sitting between them. From germline, CDR1 is SGHAT and CDR2 FQNNGV. The CDR3 has 17 amino acids. CDR3 sequence reads: CASPRPGGRSNTGELFF. CDR3 coding DNA: TGTGCCAGCCCACGTCCAGGGGGGAGGTCGAACACCGGGGAGCTGTTTTTT. The whole variable domain, filled in from reference TRBV11-2 and TRBJ2-2, reads EAGVAQSPRYKIIEKRQSVAFWCNPISGHATLYWYQQILGQGPKLLIQFQNNGVVDDSQLPKDRFSAERLKGVDSTLKIQPAKLEDSAVYLCASPRPGGRSNTGELFFGEGSRLTVL.

V usage is TRBV5-1 and J usage is TRBJ2-7; D is possibly TRBD2 (6 bases). V lost 4 bases, J lost 0 bases, and 17 bases lay in between. CDR3 size: 16 residues. The germline gives CDR1 SGHRS, CDR2 YFSETQ. CDR3 in DNA: TGCGCCAGCAGCCCGAGGAGGGGTCCCTTCTCCTACGAGCAGTACTTC. Protein: CASSPRRGPFSYEQYF.

The chain couples TRBV5-6 to TRBJ2-5; maybe TRBD1 (5 bases). In germline, CDR1 is SGHDT, CDR2 YYEEEE. Trimming removed 5 bases at V and 3 bases at J, with 8 bases between. CDR3 size: 12 residues. CDR3 DNA sequence: TGTGCCAGCAGGGGGCCGGAAGAGACCCAGTACTTC. This codes for CASRGPEETQYF.

V gene TRBV28 combines with J gene TRBJ1-1; a possible D gene is TRBD1 (5 bases). V was shortened by 3 bases and J by 1 base, with 9 bases between the two germline ends. The CDR3 loop spans 14 amino acids. Germline V gene sequence: CDR1 MDHEN, CDR2 SYDVKM. CDR3 residues: CASSFFGQNTEAFF. In DNA, the CDR3 is TGTGCCAGCAGTTTCTTCGGACAGAACACTGAAGCTTTCTTT.

This clone has a handful of counts. This chain links TRBV13 with TRBJ1-6; a weak D match, TRBD1 (5 bases). V lost 6 bases, J lost 4 bases, and 16 bases lay in between. CDR1 is PRHDT, CDR2 FYEKMQ, per germline (reference sequence). The CDR3 totals 16 residues. CDR3 DNA sequence: TGTGCCAGCAGTCTTGGGGCAGATAAATATAATTCACCCCTCCACTTT. It encodes CASSLGADKYNSPLHF. Full variable domain (outside the CDR3, taken from reference TRBV13 and TRBJ1-6): AAGVIQSPRHLIKEKRETATLKCYPIPRHDTVYWYQQGPGQDPQFLISFYEKMQSDKGSIPDRFSAQQFSDYHSELNMSSLELGDSALYFCASSLGADKYNSPLHFGNGTRLTVT.

V gene TRBV7-2 combines with J gene TRBJ2-7, with D possibly being TRBD1 (6 bases). This CDR3 has 15 amino acids. The germline gives CDR1 SGHTA, CDR2 FQGNSA. V lost 6 bases to trimming and J lost 0 bases, with 15 bases between them. CDR3 loop: CASSSRPDSSYEQYF. As DNA, the CDR3 is TGTGCCAGCAGTTCCAGACCGGACAGCTCCTACGAGCAGTACTTC.

This chain connects TRBV6-2 or TRBV6-3 to TRBJ1-6; D perhaps matches TRBD1 (5 bases). Trimming removed 0 bases at V and 8 bases at J, with 17 bases between. Germline V gene sequence: CDR1 MNHEY, CDR2 SVGEGT. This CDR3 spans 17 amino acids. CDR3 nucleotides: TGTGCCAGCAGTTACTCCAGTGGGGGGATTAGGGATTCACCCCTCCACTTT. Its protein product is CASSYSSGGIRDSPLHF.

The gene calls are TRBV23-1 and TRBJ1-1; TRBD1 is a possible D gene (6 bases). TRBV23-1 is an ORF, with its function uncertain. The V gene lost 1 base and the J gene lost 6 bases, with 21 bases spanning the gap. CDR3 length equals 17 residues. The CDR3 coding sequence is TGCGCCAGCAGTCAATTCAGGACAGCCCTTGAGGGGGCTGAAGCTTTCTTT. This codes for CASSQFRTALEGAEAFF.

The chain is built from TRBV15 and TRBJ1-4; 7 bases fit TRBD1. Per germline, CDR1 LNHNV and CDR2 YYDKDF (reference sequence). This CDR3 region has 14 residues. Germline trimming cut 4 bases from V and 9 bases from J; bases unmatched to any gene: 8. CDR3 in DNA: TGTGCCACCAGCACCGGGACAGAGGGCCAAAAACTGTTTTTT. This translates into CATSTGTEGQKLFF.

V and J are TRBV5-4 and TRBJ1-1; weak D call: TRBD1 (5 bases). CDR3 length: 14 residues. Trimming took 4 bases from V and 0 from J, leaving 10 bases between them. Germline CDR1 and CDR2: SGHNT and YYREEE (reference sequence). This chain's CDR3 is CASSEDRLNTEAFF. CDR3 DNA: TGTGCCAGCAGCGAAGACAGATTGAACACTGAAGCTTTCTTT.

The chain carries TRBV4-1 and TRBJ1-1; D remains ambiguous. Germline CDR1 is MGHRA and CDR2 is YSYEKL. V shed 4 bases and J shed 5 bases, with 17 bases lying between them. This CDR3 has 15 residues. The CDR3 loop is CASSRLQCRGTEAFF. The DNA of the CDR3 is TGCGCCAGCAGCCGATTACAATGCAGAGGGACTGAAGCTTTCTTT.

This chain links TRBV18 with TRBJ1-1, with 8 nucleotides matching TRBD1. The V segment lost 4 bases and the J segment 5 bases; nucleotides outside the gene matches: 6. The CDR3 runs 14 residues. Germline lookup yields CDR1 KGHSH and CDR2 LQKENI. The CDR3 protein is CASSQTDRGTEAFF. In DNA form, the CDR3 reads TGTGCCAGCTCACAAACAGACAGGGGTACTGAAGCTTTCTTT.

The chain uses TRBV7-9 and TRBJ2-3; no clear D. CDR1 and CDR2 from the germline V gene are SEHNR and FQNEAQ (reference sequence). The CDR3 has 14 amino acids. V lost 5 bases, J lost 2 bases, and 11 bases lay in between. CDR3 amino acids: CASSLGLDTDTQYF. The CDR3 DNA reads TGTGCCAGCAGCCTGGGCCTTGACACAGATACGCAGTATTTT.

The rearrangement links TRBV27 to TRBJ2-7; D is unclear. Germline V gene sequence: CDR1 MNHEY, CDR2 SMNVEV (reference sequence). This CDR3 region has 12 residues. The V gene lost 5 bases and the J gene lost 5 bases, with 10 bases spanning the gap. CDR3 sequence reads: CASSHARDEQYF. Written as DNA, the CDR3 is TGTGCCAGCAGTCACGCTCGGGACGAGCAGTACTTC.

V usage is TRBV2 and J usage is TRBJ1-1; D not resolved. CDR1 is SNHLY and CDR2 is FYNNEI in the germline V gene. This CDR3 contains 13 residues. V was clipped by 7 bases and J by 0 bases, with 9 bases between them. As DNA, the CDR3 is TGTGCCAGCAACCGAGCGGTGAACACTGAAGCTTTCTTT. Protein product: CASNRAVNTEAFF.

To note about this clone: The same CDR3 arises from other DNA sequences in this sample as well. The chain combines TRBV5-1 with TRBJ1-5, with a possible D match to TRBD1 (5 bases). The CDR3 runs to 14 residues. CDR1 and CDR2 from the germline V gene are SGHRS and YFSETQ. V lost 0 bases and J 5 bases, leaving 9 bases between the germline ends. CDR3 sequence (DNA): TGCGCCAGCAGCTTGGGCGGGGACGATCAGCCCCAGCATTTT. Its protein is CASSLGGDDQPQHF.

The chain recombines TRBV5-4 with TRBJ2-1, with D perhaps TRBD1 (6 bases). This CDR3 has 15 amino acids. V was shortened by 0 bases and J by 6 bases, with 13 bases between the two germline ends. The germline V gene encodes CDR1 SGHNT and CDR2 YYREEE (reference sequence). The CDR3 spells CASSLGGGVRNEQFF. For the CDR3, the DNA is TGTGCCAGCAGCTTGGGTGGGGGCGTTCGCAATGAGCAGTTCTTC.

The chain is built from TRBV28 and TRBJ1-5; 8 positions match TRBD1. V was pared by 6 bases and J by 11 bases, with 12 bases of the junction left unmatched. CDR1 and CDR2 (germline): MDHEN, SYDVKM. This CDR3 is 14 amino acids long. This chain's CDR3 is CASSLDRGPRTQHF. CDR3 DNA: TGTGCCAGCAGCCTTGACAGGGGCCCTAGGACCCAGCATTTT.

This clone has just a few counts. The CDR3 region is CASSLDGGFYEQYF. In nucleotides, the CDR3 is TGTGCCAGCAGCTTGGATGGGGGGTTCTACGAGCAGTACTTC. V is TRBV5-4 and J is TRBJ2-7, with D possibly being TRBD2 (6 bases). Trimming left V 0 bases short and J 3 bases short, with 10 bases between. The CDR3 has 14 amino acids. Germline CDR1 is SGHNT and CDR2 is YYREEE (reference sequence).

This clone was seen a few times. The chain is built from TRBV19 and TRBJ1-1; D is perhaps TRBD1 (5 bases). The CDR3 covers 13 residues. The germline V and J ends were trimmed by 6 bases and 0 bases, with 8 bases remaining between them. In germline, CDR1 is LNHDA, CDR2 SQIVND (reference sequence). In DNA, the CDR3 is TGTGCCAGTAGCTCCAGGGTGAACACTGAAGCTTTCTTT. Protein: CASSSRVNTEAFF.

As DNA, the CDR3 is TGTGCCATCAGTTTGGACGGGGATAATTCACCCCTCCACTTT. Translated, it gives CAISLDGDNSPLHF. The rearrangement links TRBV10-3 to TRBJ1-6; D remains unclear. Per germline, CDR1 ENHRY and CDR2 SYGVKD. V was cut by 5 bases and J by 5 bases, with 10 bases left in between. The length of the CDR3 is 14 residues.

The CDR3 reads CASSVAGGQETQYF. CDR3 DNA sequence: TGTGCCAGCAGCGTAGCGGGGGGGCAGGAGACCCAGTACTTC. This rearrangement joins TRBV4-2 to TRBJ2-5, with 11 positions matching TRBD2. After removal of 5 bases from V and 5 bases from J, the junction contained 4 bases not matched to a gene. CDR1 LGHNA and CDR2 YNFKEQ come from the germline V gene. CDR3 length equals 14 residues.

This clone was seen a few times. The V and J genes are TRBV6-1 and TRBJ2-5; D is perhaps TRBD1 (5 bases). V was cut by 1 base and J by 2 bases, with 5 bases left in between. The CDR3 has 13 amino acids. CDR1 and CDR2 from the germline V gene are MNHNS and SASEGT. Written as DNA, the CDR3 is TGTGCCAGCAGTGAAGGGACACAAGAGACCCAGTACTTC. Translated: CASSEGTQETQYF.

The chain couples TRBV4-1 to TRBJ2-1; 8 bases map to TRBD2. Germline assignment: CDR1 MGHRA and CDR2 YSYEKL. The CDR3 runs 17 residues. The V gene end was trimmed by 3 bases and the J gene end by 2 bases; junction bases not matched to a gene: 9. In nucleotides, the CDR3 is TGCGCCAGCAGCCAGGCTATAGCGGGGTTCGCCTACAATGAGCAGTTCTTC. Encoded protein: CASSQAIAGFAYNEQFF.

This chain connects TRBV19 to TRBJ1-5; D unresolved. CDR1 is LNHDA, CDR2 SQIVND, per germline (reference sequence). There are 13 residues in the CDR3. V lost 5 bases and J 2 bases, leaving 7 bases between the germline ends. CDR3 sequence reads: CASSVKRNQPQHF. In nucleotides, the CDR3 is TGTGCCAGTAGTGTGAAGCGCAATCAGCCCCAGCATTTT.

This clone was detected only once. This sequence joins TRBV28 and TRBJ2-7; maybe TRBD1 (6 bases). The CDR3 covers 15 residues. Germline lookup yields CDR1 MDHEN and CDR2 SYDVKM. V lost 7 bases and J 2 bases, leaving 18 bases between the germline ends. The chain's CDR3 is CASMSTGLFPYEQYF. CDR3 coding DNA: TGTGCCAGCATGTCGACAGGCCTGTTTCCCTACGAGCAGTACTTC.

This sequence joins TRBV11-2 and TRBJ1-6, with D unresolved. The CDR3 is 14 residues long. Germline-derived CDR1 and CDR2 are SGHAT and FQNNGV. The V and J ends lost 6 bases and 7 bases respectively, with 13 bases between them. CDR3 region: CASSLTLQNSPLHF. The CDR3 bases are TGTGCCAGCAGTCTTACCCTACAGAATTCACCCCTCCACTTT. Variable domain in full (rest from reference TRBV11-2 and TRBJ1-6): EAGVAQSPRYKIIEKRQSVAFWCNPISGHATLYWYQQILGQGPKLLIQFQNNGVVDDSQLPKDRFSAERLKGVDSTLKIQPAKLEDSAVYLCASSLTLQNSPLHFGNGTRLTVT.

This chain joins TRBV5-1 and TRBJ2-7; TRBD2 matches at 9 bases. J lost 2 bases, V lost 0 bases, and 6 bases had no gene match. Germline assignment: CDR1 SGHRS and CDR2 YFSETQ. This CDR3 comprises 16 residues. The chain's CDR3 is CASSLDVAGETYEQYF. CDR3 DNA: TGCGCCAGCAGCTTGGATGTAGCGGGGGAAACCTACGAGCAGTACTTC.

This clone appeared a single time. The chain joins TRBV3-1 (or the pseudogene TRBV3-2) to TRBJ1-6; D is possibly TRBD1 (6 bases). Germline V gene lookup returns CDR1 LGHDT and CDR2 YNNKEL (reference sequence). V was pared by 0 bases and J by 7 bases, with 7 bases between. This CDR3 contains 14 residues. The CDR3 DNA sequence: TGTGCCAGCAGCCAAGATAGGGGGAATTCACCCCTCCACTTT. This gives the protein CASSQDRGNSPLHF.